The rows below give T cell receptor beta chains drawn from one sample of a study of blood T cell repertoires in COVID-19. Sequencing used immunoSEQ multiplex PCR; TCRdb keeps in-frame clones, though not all of them. Of over 250,000 clones in the sample, 65% to 90% were seen once. Sample: peripheral blood. The receptors were gathered from a human donor in a cohort sampled during active COVID-19. Each CDR3 is given with its conserved first and last residue. A D gene is named only where the DNA matches it firmly. Clone size is not always given. Where it is, it says once, few, many or a class for expanded clones.

clone size	CDR3 length	J gene	V gene	D gene	CDR3 DNA	CDR3 protein
.	19	TRBJ2-1	TRBV5-1	TRBD2	TGCGCCAGCAGCTTCGCTTTTGTGGCCCTAGCGGGAGGGGACCATGAGCAGTTCTTC	CASSFAFVALAGGDHEQFF
.	15	TRBJ2-6	TRBV28	.	TGTGCCAGCAGCCCTTTTCTGGCAGGGGCCAACGTCCTGACTTTC	CASSPFLAGANVLTF
.	16	TRBJ2-3	TRBV18	TRBD2	TGTGCCAGCTCACTAATGGCTAGCGGGGGCACAGATACGCAGTATTTT	CASSLMASGGTDTQYF
.	13	TRBJ1-2	TRBV7-3	.	TGTGCCAGCAGCTCTGACAGGCAGTCCGCCTACACCTTC	CASSSDRQSAYTF
few	15	TRBJ2-3	TRBV28	TRBD1	TGTGCCAGCAGTTTATGGGGGACAGGGGCAGATACGCAGTATTTT	CASSLWGTGADTQYF
few	15	TRBJ2-1	TRBV28	TRBD1	TGTGCCAGCAGGGTGGACAGGCGACTTTACAATGAGCAGTTCTTC	CASRVDRRLYNEQFF
.	14	TRBJ2-7	TRBV10-3	TRBD1	TGTGCCATCAGTGAGACCGCGACAGGGGGCGAGCAGTACTTC	CAISETATGGEQYF
.	17	TRBJ2-3	TRBV14	TRBD2	TGTGCCAGCAGCCAAGATTTGCTAGCGGGAGGAGGAGGTACGCAGTATTTT	CASSQDLLAGGGGTQYF
.	14	TRBJ1-1	TRBV6-2/TRBV6-3	.	TGTGCCAGCACCCCCTCAGGGTCGAACACTGAAGCTTTCTTT	CASTPSGSNTEAFF
.	14	TRBJ2-3	TRBV11-3	TRBD2	TGTGCCAGCAGCACTAGCGTCAGCACAGATACGCAGTATTTT	CASSTSVSTDTQYF
.	14	TRBJ1-2	TRBV18	TRBD1	TGTGCCAGCTCGTTTTCGGAGGGGGCGCAAGGCTACACCTTC	CASSFSEGAQGYTF
.	15	TRBJ1-2	TRBV5-4	TRBD1	TGTGCCAGCAGCTTGGGCGACAGGGCTAACTATGGCTACACCTTC	CASSLGDRANYGYTF
.	15	TRBJ2-7	TRBV3-1/TRBV3-2	.	TGTGCCAGCAGCCAACTCCTGACTAGCTCCTACGAGCAGTACTTC	CASSQLLTSSYEQYF
.	20	TRBJ2-1	TRBV14	TRBD2	TGTGCCAGCAGCCAAGGTTCTTTTGCGGGAGGCTTTAACACTTACAATGAGCAGTTCTTC	CASSQGSFAGGFNTYNEQFF
.	18	TRBJ1-2	TRBV7-9	TRBD1	TGTGCCAGCAGCCACCCGCCCGGGACAGGGGGCTCTAACTATGGCTACACCTTC	CASSHPPGTGGSNYGYTF
.	15	TRBJ2-7	TRBV27	TRBD2	TGTGCCAGCAGTCTAGGGACTAGCGGGGAGGTCGAGCAGTACTTC	CASSLGTSGEVEQYF
.	17	TRBJ2-5	TRBV5-1	TRBD2	TGCGCCAGCAGCTCCATTGGGACTAGCGGGAGCCAAGAGACCCAGTACTTC	CASSSIGTSGSQETQYF
few	15	TRBJ2-7	TRBV7-2	TRBD2	TGTGCCAGCAGCTTATATGGTACTAGCGGCTACGAGCAGTACTTC	CASSLYGTSGYEQYF
.	14	TRBJ1-4	TRBV18	TRBD1	TGTGCCAGCTCACCAAGGCGACAGGGCGAAAAACTGTTTTTT	CASSPRRQGEKLFF
.	13	TRBJ2-1	TRBV12-3/TRBV12-4	TRBD2	TGTGCCAGCAGTTTAGCGGGGCGGGGGGAGCAGTTCTTC	CASSLAGRGEQFF